These 6 T cell receptor beta chains originate from one sample sequenced in a study of T-cell reconstitution after alpha-beta-depleted transplantation in children (dated by TCRdb to about 2016). The library was built by means of PCR. Sequencing used an Illumina HiSeq 2500. TCR library preparation used molecular barcoding, with unique molecular identifiers applied to normalize quantification of the TCRbeta repertoire. TCRdb's own reprocessing of the public reads used fastp at Q25 and MiXCR and kept productive beta chains. Rows are combined by CDR3 protein, so each entry shows the most common genes and DNA. In this sample the table shows about 74,000 distinct CDR3 sequences, roughly 14% of which occur a single time. The ten largest clonotypes hold 27% of the sample. The label giving this sample's treatment or condition can be read as: allogeneic hematopoietic cell transplantation with graft depleted of TCRalphabeta T cells and CD19 B cells.

Here the sequenced sample was PBMCs, mostly from graft donor cells, taken 180 days after TCRalphabeta/CD19-depleted stem cell transplant. The receptors were gathered from a male patient between 2 and 15 years old who had a stem cell transplant for acute lymphoblastic leukemia, so the T cells may come from the graft donor.

This clonotype was recorded a few times. The rearrangement joins TRBV7-8 to TRBJ2-3; the D gene is possibly TRBD2 (6 bases). V lost 5 bases and J 3 bases, leaving 18 bases between the germline ends. Germline values: CDR1 SGHVS, CDR2 FQNEAQ. This CDR3 has 16 amino acids. The DNA of the CDR3 is TGTGCCAGCAGCCCCACGGGACTTCTAAGGACAGATACGCAGTATTTT. Its translation is CASSPTGLLRTDTQYF. The entire variable domain, with the rest obtained from reference TRBV7-8 and TRBJ2-3, is as follows: GAGVSQSPRYKVAKRGQDVALRCDPISGHVSLFWYQQALGQGPEFLTYFQNEAQLDKSGLPSDRFFAERPEGSVSTLKIQRTQQEDSAVYLCASSPTGLLRTDTQYFGPGTRLTVL.

V gene TRBV11-1 combines with J gene TRBJ2-7, with 12 bases that match TRBD2. Germline V gene data show CDR1 as SGHAT and CDR2 as FQDESV (reference sequence). V shed 5 bases, J shed 2 bases, and the junction held 13 bases outside the gene matches. The CDR3 sequence is 18 residues long. The CDR3 region is CASSPLGQGLAGPYEQYF. The CDR3 coding sequence is TGTGCCAGCAGCCCCCTTGGACAGGGACTAGCGGGTCCCTACGAGCAGTACTTC.

This chain connects TRBV24-1 to TRBJ1-2; D remains ambiguous. V was trimmed by 3 bases and J by 2 bases, leaving 12 bases between them. The CDR3 spans 15 residues. In germline, CDR1 is KGHDR, CDR2 SFDVKD. The CDR3 is CATSDKSGPNYGYTF. The DNA of the CDR3 is TGTGCCACCAGTGATAAGAGCGGACCGAACTATGGCTACACCTTC.

This chain's CDR3 is CASSPDREEPLEKLFF. DNA for the CDR3: TGCGCCAGCAGCCCGGACAGGGAGGAGCCTCTTGAAAAACTGTTTTTT. The chain employs TRBV4-3 and TRBJ1-4; the match to TRBD1 covers 8 bases. V lost 4 bases and J lost 7; bases outside the gene matches: 11. The CDR3 covers 16 residues. Germline loops: CDR1 LGHNA, CDR2 YSLEER.

The V gene is TRBV11-1, the J gene TRBJ1-1; D may be TRBD1 (5 bases). V was clipped by 5 bases and J by 3 bases, with 25 bases between them. The germline gives CDR1 SGHAT, CDR2 FQDESV (reference sequence). The CDR3 spans 18 residues. As DNA, the CDR3 is TGTGCCAGCAGCCACCCCCGACAGATCCTAGATCGGGACACTGAAGCTTTCTTT. Protein: CASSHPRQILDRDTEAFF.

In this sample, this clonotype turned up many times. The gene calls are TRBV5-1 and TRBJ2-2; D not resolved. V was shortened by 4 bases and J by 3 bases, with 22 bases between the two germline ends. Germline CDR1 is SGHRS and CDR2 is YFSETQ. The CDR3 has 18 amino acids. This CDR3 reads CASSPYGRTDTYTGELFF. Here the CDR3 DNA reads TGCGCCAGCAGCCCCTACGGTAGGACGGATACCTACACCGGGGAGCTGTTTTTT.